Each of the 2 T cell receptor beta chains below was sequenced from the same sample in a study of OX40 agonist ivuxolimab in advanced cancers. Some clones are missing from TCRdb's copy, which holds only in-frame ones; the method was immunoSEQ multiplex PCR. The sample records more than 85,000 clones, about 90% being singletons. Sequences were derived from CD4+ or CD8+ T cells sorted from blood, sampled in a trial of the OX40 agonist ivuxolimab. Receptor source: an adult with an advanced solid tumor such as melanoma, head and neck, liver or kidney cancer.

This chain's CDR3 is CASSVAGGPYEQYF. The DNA for the CDR3 is TGTGCCAGCAGTGTAGCGGGGGGACCCTACGAGCAGTACTTC. The chain has TRBV2 and TRBJ2-7, with 10 bases identical to TRBD2. J gave up 2 bases and V 4 bases, and 2 bases lay outside the gene matches. The CDR3 runs 14 residues. The germline V gene has CDR1 SNHLY and CDR2 FYNNEI.

This sequence joins TRBV5-1 and TRBJ2-6; D may be TRBD1 or TRBD2 (5 bases each). The CDR3 covers 15 residues. CDR1 SGHRS and CDR2 YFSETQ come from the germline V gene. V lost 9 bases and J 0 bases, leaving 13 bases between the germline ends. The CDR3 coding sequence is TGCGCCACCCGGGACGGAAGCTCTGGGGCCAACGTCCTGACTTTC. As protein: CATRDGSSGANVLTF.